This T cell receptor (beta chain) is from a study of blood T cell repertoires in COVID-19 (dated by TCRdb to between 2020 and 2021). Context from the whole study: The collaborator samples originated in the United States, Italy and Spain and spanned the acute and convalescent phases of COVID-19. The prospective study material was composed of cDNA or gDNA derived from T cells, B-cell-depleted T cells, or PBMCs. Nearly every sample came with metadata listing a de-identified subject ID, COVID-19 status, age in years and sex. The repertoires were released in a freely available public database meant as a resource for research on the immune response to SARS-CoV-2. Samples came from the ongoing ImmuneRACE study (first 160 participants) plus 1,254 subjects from 6 global collaborators. Subjects who had been exposed to COVID-19, were actively infected with it, or had recovered from it provided the deeply sampled blood TCRbeta repertoires that made up the dataset. Where available, HLA class I and class II types were taken from metadata supplied by the sample provider and were not determined by assay-based typing.

Points the paper makes about the study in general: Clinical and demographic metadata were provided uncurated, with the amount varying by source and participant.

Participants in the prospective study were aged about 18 to 100 years, lived in over 20 United States geographic areas, and enrolled through a virtual design. In the prospective study, participants were assigned to cohorts based on the clinical history participants reported in a screening survey and a study questionnaire. ImmuneRACE Cohort 3 recovered participants were defined by two consecutive negative NP/OP PCR tests, healthcare professional clearance, or symptom resolution. In the prospective study, whole blood, serum and a nasopharyngeal or oropharyngeal swab were collected from each participant by mobile phlebotomists. Over a roughly two-month period, participants in the prospective study had the option of providing additional blood draws and questionnaires. Before DNA extraction, prospective study blood samples were shipped either frozen or at room temperature. In the germline V gene (reference sequence), CDR1 corresponds to LNHDA and CDR2 to SQIVND. The CDR3, cysteine through phenylalanine, is 16 amino acids long. Solely the CDR3 DNA is kept, with 48 bases framed from the first base. V drops 0 bases and J drops 6 bases, leaving 18 bases in between.

Comments on this clone: Its antigen is unknown. No much larger clone exists at a distance of one base, and base qualities are not known.

The immunoSEQ Assay, a bias-controlled multiplex PCR, was used to amplify TCRbeta CDR3 regions from genomic DNA. In the source study's methods: The number of nucleated cells in each sample was estimated by amplification of reference gene primers within the assay. Sequence reads were collapsed and filtered to measure the absolute abundance of every unique TCRbeta CDR3 rearrangement. For each sample, productive Simpson clonality was calculated as the square root of Simpson's diversity index over productive rearrangements. In its TCRdb copy, this immuneACCESS table keeps in-frame sequences only and misses some clones. Where compared with another copy, unresolved V genes explain less than half of these, and the others have no known cause. D and trimming were read from the DNA, whereas the V and J calls and clone size are those reported in that table. For this sample the table gives a few hundred thousand clones, of which over 75% were detected only once. The ten largest clonotypes hold 2.5% to 3.5% of the sample.

Sequencing was carried out using PBMCs or T cells enriched from blood (not recorded which). The sequence was obtained from a woman aged 30 to 39 who had recovered from COVID-19. This chain joins TRBV19 to TRBJ2-7; the D gene is perhaps TRBD2, on 5 matching bases. The sequence in DNA is TGTGCCAGTAGTATAGATAAGGCAGGACCGGGGATCGAGCAGTACTTC. It translates to CASSIDKAGPGIEQYF.